Following are 3 T cell receptor beta chains from one sample sequenced in a study of cytomegalovirus exposure and HLA in healthy donors. This PCR relied on a set of 60 Vbeta primers and 13 Jbeta primers. TCRdb's copy holds only in-frame clones and misses some; the assay was immunoSEQ multiplex PCR. The sample yields about 230,000 clones, roughly 84% seen once. The sequenced sample was PBMCs. These receptors were collected from a human donor in good health.

This chain joins TRBV4-1 and TRBJ1-3; a weak D match, TRBD1 (6 bases). There are 18 residues in the CDR3. The germline gives CDR1 MGHRA, CDR2 YSYEKL. V was shortened by 0 bases and J by 0 bases, with 15 bases between the two germline ends. The CDR3 spells CASSQDYRAHFSGNTIYF. The DNA for the CDR3 is TGCGCCAGCAGCCAAGATTACAGGGCCCATTTCTCTGGAAACACCATATATTTT.

The chain links TRBV19 to TRBJ2-3, with 14 bases aligning to TRBD2. The germline V gene has CDR1 LNHDA and CDR2 SQIVND (reference sequence). The V gene end was trimmed by 5 bases and the J gene end by 3 bases; junction bases not matched to a gene: 10. This CDR3 has 18 amino acids. This CDR3 reads CASSLTSGRVLRTDTQYF. Written as DNA, the CDR3 is TGTGCCAGTAGTCTGACTAGCGGGAGGGTTCTGAGGACAGATACGCAGTATTTT.

V usage is TRBV11-2 and J usage is TRBJ2-1, with 7 bases matching TRBD1. Trimming took 5 bases from V and 9 from J; bases not matched to a gene: 10. CDR1 SGHAT and CDR2 FQNNGV come from the germline V gene. The CDR3 runs 14 residues. The CDR3 protein is CASSATTGILEQFF. DNA for the CDR3: TGTGCCAGCAGCGCCACGACAGGGATCCTTGAGCAGTTCTTC.